One and the same sample provided the 18 T cell receptor beta chains below, sequenced in a study of T cell responses to AZD1222 COVID-19 vaccine. The method was immunoSEQ multiplex PCR; TCRdb's version includes in-frame clones alone and lacks a portion of them. Of approximately 200,000 clones listed, more than 85% were seen once; the top ten hold 3% to 4%. The sample was peripheral blood, taken 28 days after the second AZD1222 dose. All receptors derive from an adult who received the AZD1222 COVID-19 vaccine.

This clone was counted a few times. The CDR3 region is CASRTYIGTTEPNEKLFF. CDR3 coding DNA: TGTGCCAGCAGGACATACATCGGGACGACAGAACCTAATGAAAAACTGTTTTTT. The J gene is TRBJ1-4, the V gene TRBV28; D perhaps matches TRBD1 (5 bases). Germline CDR1 and CDR2: MDHEN and SYDVKM. V was clipped by 6 bases and J by 3 bases, with 23 bases between them. This CDR3 spans 18 amino acids. Full variable domain (remainder filled in from reference TRBV28 and TRBJ1-4): DVKVTQSSRYLVKRTGEKVFLECVQDMDHENMFWYRQDPGLGLRLIYFSYDVKMKEKGDIPEGYSVSREKKERFSLILESASTNQTSMYLCASRTYIGTTEPNEKLFFGSGTQLSVL.

The chain has TRBV12-3 or TRBV12-4 and TRBJ1-5; D remains unclear. There are 12 residues in the CDR3. The ends were cut back, 5 bases at V and 5 bases at J, with 7 bases in the middle. CDR3 DNA sequence: TGTGCCAGCAGTAGGGTGGATCAGCCCCAGCATTTT. Translation: CASSRVDQPQHF.

The chain employs TRBV5-1 and TRBJ1-2, with unresolved D. This CDR3 has 15 residues. V was clipped by 3 bases and J by 0 bases, with 12 bases between them. Germline V gene sequence: CDR1 SGHRS, CDR2 YFSETQ. The CDR3 sequence is CASSSPGLPNYGYTF. The CDR3 nucleotides read TGCGCCAGCAGCTCCCCCGGACTCCCTAACTATGGCTACACCTTC.

The chain employs TRBV11-3 and TRBJ2-3; D unresolved. CDR1 is SGHNT, CDR2 YENEEA, per germline. V dropped 1 base and J dropped 6 bases, with 5 bases sitting between them. The CDR3 is 12 amino acids. Here the CDR3 DNA reads TGTGCCAGCAGCTTAGGCAGGGATACGCAGTATTTT. Translating gives CASSLGRDTQYF.

V and J are TRBV28 and TRBJ2-5, with 8 bases that match TRBD2. J gave up 4 bases and V 5 bases, and 12 bases lay outside the gene matches. This CDR3 has 16 amino acids. Germline assignment: CDR1 MDHEN and CDR2 SYDVKM. Here the CDR3 reads CASSLPGAGVSETQYF. DNA for the CDR3: TGTGCCAGCAGTCTCCCTGGAGCGGGAGTATCAGAGACCCAGTACTTC.

This clone was detected once. The V gene is TRBV11-2, the J gene TRBJ1-4; D is perhaps TRBD1 (5 bases). V was clipped by 5 bases and J by 8 bases, with 9 bases between them. The CDR3 runs to 12 residues. From germline, CDR1 is SGHAT and CDR2 FQNNGV. The CDR3: CASSPEGEKLFF. The CDR3 nucleotides read TGTGCCAGCAGCCCGGAGGGGGAAAAACTGTTTTTT.

This rearrangement joins TRBV12-3 or TRBV12-4 to TRBJ1-1; D is possibly TRBD1 (5 bases). The CDR3 loop spans 13 amino acids. V lost 7 bases and J 4 bases, leaving 13 bases between the germline ends. The DNA of the CDR3 is TGTGCCAGCACCCTCAGGGCGGGCACTGAAGCTTTCTTT. It yields the protein CASTLRAGTEAFF.

The chain uses TRBV3-1 (or the pseudogene TRBV3-2) and TRBJ2-2, with 8 bases lining up with TRBD2. This CDR3 is 16 amino acids long. Germline V gene data show CDR1 as LGHDT and CDR2 as YNNKEL (reference sequence). V lost 6 bases to trimming and J lost 6 bases; unmatched junction nucleotides: 12. The CDR3 DNA follows: TGTGCCAGCAGTGATGGTGCCTTGCGGGGGGCCGGGGAGCTGTTTTTT. Protein sequence: CASSDGALRGAGELFF.

The chain carries TRBV14 and TRBJ2-2; no clear D. This CDR3 contains 17 residues. Trimming left V 3 bases short and J 0 bases short, with 14 bases between. Germline values: CDR1 SGHDN, CDR2 FVKESK. The CDR3 protein is CASSHLPLGSNTGELFF. The CDR3, as DNA: TGTGCCAGCAGCCATTTACCACTCGGGTCGAACACCGGGGAGCTGTTTTTT.

The V and J genes are TRBV5-6 and TRBJ1-3; TRBD1 is a possible D gene (5 bases). The germline gives CDR1 SGHDT, CDR2 YYEEEE. Trimming took off 4 bases at V and 2 bases at J, with 10 bases between the two ends. The CDR3 sequence is 14 residues long. CDR3 residues: CASSPGLAGNTIYF. The DNA of the CDR3 is TGTGCCAGCAGCCCAGGGTTGGCTGGAAACACCATATATTTT.

The chain combines TRBV4-2 with TRBJ2-1; D gene unclear. V was shortened by 0 bases and J by 3 bases, with 6 bases between the two germline ends. Looked up from germline, CDR1 is LGHNA and CDR2 is YNFKEQ. The CDR3 sequence is 14 residues long. The CDR3 DNA reads as TGTGCCAGCAGCCAAGACGACGTCTACAATGAGCAGTTCTTC. This sequence encodes CASSQDDVYNEQFF.

This chain links TRBV12-3 or TRBV12-4 with TRBJ2-4; tentative D call: TRBD2 (6 bases). V was shortened by 5 bases and J by 8 bases, with 10 bases between the two germline ends. This CDR3 is built from 12 residues. CDR3: CASSEDYDIQYF. CDR3 DNA sequence: TGTGCCAGCAGTGAGGACTATGACATTCAGTACTTC.

The CDR3 region is CASSSNRKGLFF. The CDR3 DNA follows: TGTGCCAGCAGTTCCAATAGGAAAGGACTGTTTTTT. The chain is built from TRBV6-2 or TRBV6-3 and TRBJ1-4; D unclear. CDR3 length equals 12 residues. V gave up 4 bases and J gave up 13 bases, with 13 bases separating them. Per the germline V gene, CDR1 is MNHEY and CDR2 is SVGEGT.

This chain uses TRBV6-1 with TRBJ2-1, with 7 bases lining up with TRBD1. The CDR3 sequence is 15 residues long. V lost 3 bases and J lost 4; bases outside the gene matches: 6. CDR1 and CDR2 from the germline V gene are MNHNS and SASEGT. The CDR3: CASSEDRSAYNEQFF. As DNA, the CDR3 is TGTGCCAGCAGTGAGGACAGGTCCGCATACAATGAGCAGTTCTTC.

The chain joins TRBV19 to TRBJ2-7; either TRBD1 or TRBD2 may fit D (6 bases each). The germline V gene has CDR1 LNHDA and CDR2 SQIVND (reference sequence). The CDR3 totals 15 residues. The germline V and J ends were trimmed by 3 bases and 5 bases, with 17 bases remaining between them. CDR3: CASSISTGRWDEQYF. The DNA for the CDR3 is TGTGCCAGTAGTATCTCAACAGGGAGGTGGGACGAGCAGTACTTC.

The genes are TRBV2 and TRBJ2-1; D not resolved. V lost 5 bases and J 12 bases, leaving 23 bases between the germline ends. The germline V gene encodes CDR1 SNHLY and CDR2 FYNNEI. The CDR3 consists of 15 residues. The CDR3 nucleotides read TGTGCCAGCAGTACCGACGCCAGCCCTAGGTTAGGGCAGTTCTTC. Translated: CASSTDASPRLGQFF.

The chain carries TRBV5-1 and TRBJ2-7; D uncertain. V lost 0 bases to trimming and J lost 3 bases, with 13 bases between them. Germline CDR1 and CDR2: SGHRS and YFSETQ. This CDR3 region has 15 residues. The CDR3 protein is CASSLVTGPIYEQYF. For the CDR3, the DNA is TGCGCCAGCAGCTTGGTAACCGGGCCGATCTACGAGCAGTACTTC.

V is TRBV19 and J is TRBJ1-6, with D unresolved. There are 15 residues in the CDR3. The germline V gene has CDR1 LNHDA and CDR2 SQIVND (reference sequence). V lost 5 bases to trimming and J lost 10 bases, with 18 bases between them. DNA for the CDR3: TGTGCCAGTAGTCCCCCAGAGCTTACCGGCTCACCCCTCCACTTT. Amino acid sequence: CASSPPELTGSPLHF.